Below are 17 T cell receptor beta chains sequenced from a single sample in a study of PD-1 blockade in classical Hodgkin lymphoma. The repertoire was sequenced with immunoSEQ multiplex PCR; TCRdb's copy has only in-frame clones and lacks some. Among about 28,000 clones listed, approximately 70% were seen once. Relapse after autologous stem cell transplantation occurred in every patient, and brentuximab vedotin exposure varied. Source: peripheral blood mononuclear cells (PBMCs), taken before the second cycle of nivolumab. These receptors were collected from a human donor with classical Hodgkin lymphoma.

For this clone: The same CDR3 can be traced to other DNA sequences in this sample. The chain employs TRBV11-2 and TRBJ2-5, with D uncertain. The CDR3 consists of 11 residues. Germline-derived CDR1 and CDR2 are SGHAT and FQNNGV. Trimming took 5 bases from V and 5 from J, leaving 6 bases between them. For the CDR3, the DNA is TGTGCCAGCAGCCTCCAGGAGACCCAGTACTTC. This codes for CASSLQETQYF.

The chain employs TRBV19 and TRBJ2-2; TRBD1 matches 8 bases. There are 16 residues in the CDR3. Germline trimming cut 3 bases from V and 7 bases from J; bases unmatched to any gene: 10. Germline CDR1 and CDR2: LNHDA and SQIVND (reference sequence). The CDR3: CASSIRRDRPGGELFF. The CDR3, as DNA: TGTGCCAGTAGTATTCGGAGGGACAGGCCGGGCGGGGAGCTGTTTTTT.

V and J are TRBV28 and TRBJ2-1, with 10 bases that match TRBD2. The junction had 16 bases not matched to a gene; V was cut back by 8 bases and J by 6 bases. This CDR3 has 17 residues. Looked up from germline, CDR1 is MDHEN and CDR2 is SYDVKM. The CDR3 DNA reads as TGTGCCAGCGCTAAAGCGGGAGGGCCCCTCCGAAGCAATGAGCAGTTCTTC. Translated, it gives CASAKAGGPLRSNEQFF.

The chain couples TRBV9 to TRBJ1-2; the match to TRBD1 covers 9 bases. Trimming at V came to 4 bases and at J to 5 bases, leaving 6 bases not matched to a gene. This CDR3 comprises 14 residues. Germline CDR1 and CDR2: SGDLS and YYNGEE. In DNA form, the CDR3 reads TGTGCCAGCAGCCCCCGGGACAGGGCTTATGGCTACACCTTC. It specifies CASSPRDRAYGYTF.

The V gene is TRBV19, the J gene TRBJ2-1, with 10 bases lining up with TRBD1. CDR1 and CDR2 from the germline V gene are LNHDA and SQIVND (reference sequence). V shed 3 bases, J shed 9 bases, and the junction held 5 bases outside the gene matches. The CDR3 totals 14 residues. Here the CDR3 reads CASSILDRGSEQFF. For the CDR3, the DNA is TGTGCCAGTAGTATTCTGGACAGGGGGAGTGAGCAGTTCTTC.

The V gene is TRBV28, the J gene TRBJ1-5; 10 nucleotides match TRBD1. Germline assignment: CDR1 MDHEN and CDR2 SYDVKM. V was pared by 4 bases and J by 7 bases, with 13 bases of the junction left unmatched. The CDR3 is 17 amino acids. CDR3 sequence reads: CASSSRTGQGGKQPQHF. For the CDR3, the DNA is TGTGCCAGCAGTTCCAGAACTGGACAGGGGGGAAAGCAGCCCCAGCATTTT.

V usage is TRBV19 and J usage is TRBJ2-1; TRBD2 agrees at 15 bases. V trimming: 3 bases; J trimming: 7 bases; junction bases outside the gene matches: 16. This CDR3 region has 20 residues. Germline CDR1 is LNHDA and CDR2 is SQIVND (reference sequence). In DNA, the CDR3 is TGTGCCAGTAGTATCAGGACAGTGGGGACTAGCGGGGGGTGGTGGAATGAGCAGTTCTTC. Translated: CASSIRTVGTSGGWWNEQFF.

This CDR3 is CASKSQGAGNTIYF. CDR3 coding DNA: TGTGCCAGTAAATCACAGGGTGCTGGAAACACCATATATTTT. V and J are TRBV19 and TRBJ1-3; D might be TRBD1 (6 bases). V shed 7 bases and J shed 2 bases, with 12 bases lying between them. The germline gives CDR1 LNHDA, CDR2 SQIVND (reference sequence). The CDR3 consists of 14 residues. Full variable domain (missing parts from reference TRBV19 and TRBJ1-3): DGGITQSPKYLFRKEGQNVTLSCEQNLNHDAMYWYRQDPGQGLRLIYYSQIVNDFQKGDIAEGYSVSREKKESFPLTVTSAQKNPTAFYLCASKSQGAGNTIYFGEGSWLTVV.

V is TRBV10-3 and J is TRBJ2-5, with D possibly TRBD2 on 6 matching bases. The CDR3 extends over 15 amino acids. The germline V gene encodes CDR1 ENHRY and CDR2 SYGVKD. V gave up 5 bases and J gave up 4 bases, with 17 bases separating them. CDR3: CAISTLPGEGETQYF. The DNA for the CDR3 is TGTGCCATCAGTACTCTCCCGGGGGAAGGAGAGACCCAGTACTTC.

About this clone: One junction end does not reproduce the germline sequence, and a read error may be involved. This rearrangement joins TRBV5-4 to TRBJ2-1; a weak D match, TRBD2 (5 bases). Germline V lookup: CDR1 SGHNT, CDR2 YYREEE (reference sequence). This CDR3 has 11 amino acids. CDR3 bases: TGTGCCAGCCGCTTTGGGAGTGAGCAGTTCTTC. Translation: CASRFGSEQFF.

The rearrangement uses TRBV6-5 and TRBJ1-6; tentatively, D is TRBD1 (5 bases). V was cut by 4 bases and J by 9 bases, with 16 bases left in between. This CDR3 is 15 amino acids long. Germline-derived CDR1 and CDR2 are MNHEY and SVGAGI. In nucleotides, the CDR3 is TGTGCCAGCAGTTTAGGGACTTTGAGGGGTTCACCCCTCCACTTT. As protein: CASSLGTLRGSPLHF.

The chain joins TRBV30 to TRBJ2-4; 9 nucleotides align to TRBD1. The J segment lost 6 bases and the V segment lost 4 bases, leaving 1 base of the junction unmatched. Germline loops: CDR1 GTSNPN, CDR2 SVGIG (reference sequence). This CDR3 comprises 12 residues. This chain's CDR3 is CAWKTGGNIQYF. CDR3 in DNA: TGTGCCTGGAAGACAGGGGGAAACATTCAGTACTTC.

Of note for this clone: One end of the junction fails to match germline, which may point to a read error. This sample includes further DNA sequences coding for the same CDR3. J is TRBJ2-5 and V is TRBV30; the match to TRBD2 covers 8 bases. The CDR3 spans 17 residues. Germline V lookup: CDR1 GTSNPN, CDR2 SVGIG (reference sequence). The CDR3 loop reads CAWRKRFTGGLQETQYF. The CDR3 DNA reads as TGTGCTTGGAGAAAGAGGTTTACGGGGGGGCTTCAAGAGACCCAGTACTTC.

The rearrangement links TRBV6-6 to TRBJ1-5; D is ambiguous. CDR1 MNHNY and CDR2 SVGAGI come from the germline V gene (reference sequence). V was shortened by 0 bases and J by 1 base, with 1 base between the two germline ends. The CDR3 sequence is 13 residues long. CDR3 amino acids: CASSYSSNQPQHF. CDR3 bases: TGTGCCAGCAGTTACTCCAGCAATCAGCCCCAGCATTTT.

This clone was seen a handful of times. CDR3 protein: CASSDRAGETQYF. DNA of the CDR3: TGTGCCAGCAGCGACAGGGCGGGAGAGACCCAGTACTTC. J is TRBJ2-5 and V is TRBV5-4; 7 nucleotides line up with TRBD1. This CDR3 comprises 13 residues. Germline V gene data show CDR1 as SGHNT and CDR2 as YYREEE (reference sequence). The trim removed 4 bases at V and 4 bases at J, leaving 4 bases unmatched. The whole variable domain, filled in from reference TRBV5-4 and TRBJ2-5, reads ETGVTQSPTHLIKTRGQQVTLRCSSQSGHNTVSWYQQALGQGPQFIFQYYREEENGRGNFPPRFSGLQFPNYSSELNVNALELDDSALYLCASSDRAGETQYFGPGTRLLVL.

This clone was counted a few times. V gene TRBV5-6 combines with J gene TRBJ1-3; D is undetermined. This CDR3 has 15 residues. Germline CDR1 is SGHDT and CDR2 is YYEEEE. V lost 2 bases and J 0 bases, leaving 9 bases between the germline ends. DNA for the CDR3: TGTGCCAGCAGCTTCCAGGTCATCTCTGGAAACACCATATATTTT. The encoded protein is CASSFQVISGNTIYF. The entire variable domain, with the rest obtained from reference TRBV5-6 and TRBJ1-3, is as follows: DAGVTQSPTHLIKTRGQQVTLRCSPKSGHDTVSWYQQALGQGPQFIFQYYEEEERQRGNFPDRFSGHQFPNYSSELNVNALLLGDSALYLCASSFQVISGNTIYFGEGSWLTVV.

The chain uses TRBV27 and TRBJ1-3, with D possibly TRBD1 on 6 matching bases. Germline-derived CDR1 and CDR2 are MNHEY and SMNVEV (reference sequence). This CDR3 is 15 amino acids long. Trimming removed 5 bases at V and 0 bases at J, with 11 bases between. This chain's CDR3 is CASSQQGTSGNTIYF. The CDR3 nucleotides are TGTGCCAGCAGTCAACAGGGTACCTCTGGAAACACCATATATTTT.